The 10 T cell receptor beta chains presented below share a single source sample, sequenced in a study of PD-1 blockade in classical Hodgkin lymphoma. Assay: immunoSEQ multiplex PCR; the TCRdb copy retains only in-frame clones and omits some. The sample contains about 40,000 clones, around 86% of which appear only once. Relapses following autologous stem cell transplantation were seen in all patients, with brentuximab vedotin exposure varying. Sample: peripheral blood mononuclear cells (PBMCs), taken at baseline. These TCRs come from a human donor with classical Hodgkin lymphoma.

V and J are TRBV5-1 and TRBJ2-7, with D perhaps assigned TRBD1 or TRBD2 (6 bases each). This CDR3 is built from 15 residues. CDR1 SGHRS and CDR2 YFSETQ come from the germline V gene. Trimming took 1 base from V and 5 from J, leaving 16 bases between them. CDR3 nucleotide sequence: TGCGCCAGCAGCTTGCTCATATCCGGGGGCGACGAGCAGTACTTC. Amino acids: CASSLLISGGDEQYF.

The gene calls are TRBV7-9 and TRBJ2-1; D uncertain. CDR1 and CDR2 (germline): SEHNR, FQNEAQ (reference sequence). The CDR3 spans 15 residues. V was pared by 4 bases and J by 5 bases, with 15 bases between. The CDR3 DNA reads TGTGCCAGCAGCTCGGAGTGGACGGTTGACAATGAGCAGTTCTTC. Translating gives CASSSEWTVDNEQFF.

This chain links TRBV27 with TRBJ2-7; D remains ambiguous. The CDR3 consists of 14 residues. The germline V gene has CDR1 MNHEY and CDR2 SMNVEV (reference sequence). The ends were cut back, 2 bases at V and 1 base at J, with 9 bases in the middle. CDR3 protein: CASSLDWGSYEQYF. The CDR3 nucleotides are TGTGCCAGCAGTTTAGATTGGGGTTCCTACGAGCAGTACTTC.

J is TRBJ1-2 and V is TRBV6-5, with 12 bases aligning to TRBD1. CDR3 length equals 15 residues. Germline V gives CDR1 MNHEY, CDR2 SVGAGI. The trim removed 4 bases at V and 2 bases at J, leaving 2 bases unmatched. CDR3: CASSWDRGLNYGYTF. The CDR3 nucleotides read TGTGCCAGCAGTTGGGACAGGGGGCTAAACTATGGCTACACCTTC.

The chain couples TRBV4-3 to TRBJ1-1, with unresolved D. Trimming pared 1 base from V and 1 base from J, leaving 7 bases between. Germline V gene data show CDR1 as LGHNA and CDR2 as YSLEER. There are 14 residues in the CDR3. The CDR3: CASSQGTANTEAFF. In DNA, the CDR3 is TGCGCCAGCAGCCAAGGGACGGCGAACACTGAAGCTTTCTTT.

V is TRBV21-1 and J is TRBJ2-1; whether TRBD1, the table's D call, matches the DNA was not checked. TRBV21-1 is termed a pseudogene. This CDR3 is 13 amino acids long. CDR3 nucleotide sequence: TGTGCCAGCAGAGTTCGACAGGACAATGAGCAGTTCTTC. It codes for CASRVRQDNEQFF.

This chain uses TRBV5-1 with TRBJ2-1, with 7 bases fitting TRBD1. The germline V gene has CDR1 SGHRS and CDR2 YFSETQ. Trimming took 4 bases from V and 8 from J; bases not matched to a gene: 9. The CDR3 covers 14 residues. The CDR3 nucleotides are TGCGCCAGCAGCAAACAGGGGACGTTGGATGAGCAGTTCTTC. Translating gives CASSKQGTLDEQFF.

This clone has only one observation. V gene TRBV29-1 combines with J gene TRBJ2-2; D is tentatively TRBD1 or TRBD2 (6 bases each). This CDR3 region has 15 residues. The V end was cut by 7 bases, the J end by 4 bases, with 19 bases between. Germline assignment: CDR1 SQVTM and CDR2 ANQGSEA. CDR3 loop: CSASLGGPVTGELFF. The DNA of the CDR3 is TGCAGCGCTTCGTTAGGGGGGCCGGTCACCGGGGAGCTGTTTTTT.

This clone was recorded only once. The rearrangement links TRBV5-6 to TRBJ1-5; D call uncertain. In germline, CDR1 is SGHDT, CDR2 YYEEEE. V lost 2 bases to trimming and J lost 4 bases, with 4 bases between them. This CDR3 contains 12 residues. The CDR3 sequence: CASSLRNQPQHF. The CDR3 bases are TGTGCCAGCAGCTTACGGAATCAGCCCCAGCATTTT. Complete variable domain (other parts from reference TRBV5-6 and TRBJ1-5): DAGVTQSPTHLIKTRGQQVTLRCSPKSGHDTVSWYQQALGQGPQFIFQYYEEEERQRGNFPDRFSGHQFPNYSSELNVNALLLGDSALYLCASSLRNQPQHFGDGTRLSIL.

This rearrangement joins TRBV19 to TRBJ1-1, with a possible D match to TRBD1 (5 bases). Trimming took 6 bases from V and 1 from J, leaving 15 bases between them. This CDR3 is 15 amino acids long. Germline values: CDR1 LNHDA, CDR2 SQIVND (reference sequence). CDR3 protein: CASRSMGLPNTEAFF. CDR3 sequence (DNA): TGTGCCAGTAGAAGTATGGGGCTCCCGAACACTGAAGCTTTCTTT.